This entry lists 20 T cell receptor beta chains sequenced from one sample in a study of cytotoxic CD8 clonotypes in ibrutinib-treated CLL. Only in-frame clones appear in the TCRdb table, and some are missing; sequencing was by immunoSEQ multiplex PCR. The table lists about 120,000 clones, 50% to 65% of them singletons. The sample consisted of PBMCs, taken after 24 months of ibrutinib treatment. The receptors shown here come from a human donor with chronic lymphocytic leukemia.

The chain recombines TRBV29-1 with TRBJ2-5; D is unclear. Germline V gives CDR1 SQVTM, CDR2 ANQGSEA. V lost 5 bases and J 5 bases, leaving 6 bases between the germline ends. The CDR3 runs 10 residues. CDR3 protein: CSVKTETQYF. CDR3 in DNA: TGCAGCGTTAAAACGGAGACCCAGTACTTC. Full variable domain (missing parts from reference TRBV29-1 and TRBJ2-5): SAVISQKPSRDICQRGTSLTIQCQVDSQVTMMFWYRQQPGQSLTLIATANQGSEATYESGFVIDKFPISRPNLTFSTLTVSNMSPEDSSIYLCSVKTETQYFGPGTRLLVL.

V gene TRBV25-1 combines with J gene TRBJ2-1, with 9 bases identical to TRBD2. Germline V lookup: CDR1 MGHDK, CDR2 SYGVNS. The CDR3 has 17 amino acids. The V gene end was trimmed by 3 bases and the J gene end by 4 bases; junction bases not matched to a gene: 10. The CDR3 DNA is TGTGCCAGCAGTGATTATACGGAGCGGGGGGCGTACAATGAGCAGTTCTTC. It translates to CASSDYTERGAYNEQFF.

This chain's CDR3 is CASSELIRIFGDGYTF. The CDR3 DNA follows: TGTGCCAGCAGCGAACTTATCAGGATCTTCGGGGATGGCTACACCTTC. The V call is TRBV13, the J call TRBJ1-2; D remains unclear. With 5 bases removed from V and 6 bases from J, the gap between germline ends came to 22 bases. This CDR3 is 16 amino acids long. Looked up from germline, CDR1 is PRHDT and CDR2 is FYEKMQ (reference sequence).

This chain links TRBV6-5 with TRBJ2-7; 13 bases are shared with TRBD2. The germline gives CDR1 MNHEY, CDR2 SVGAGI. This CDR3 has 14 residues. The J segment lost 7 bases and the V segment lost 6 bases, leaving 6 bases of the junction unmatched. CDR3 nucleotide sequence: TGTGCCAGCAGCCCCGGGACTAGCGGGGAAGAGCAGTACTTC. Protein: CASSPGTSGEEQYF.

CDR3 residues: CASSSYRGLRDGYTF. Written as DNA, the CDR3 is TGTGCCAGCAGCTCCTACAGGGGTTTAAGAGATGGCTACACCTTC. The chain carries TRBV5-4 and TRBJ1-2; TRBD1 matches 7 bases. The CDR3 consists of 15 residues. Germline values: CDR1 SGHNT, CDR2 YYREEE (reference sequence). The junction had 11 bases not matched to a gene; V was cut back by 3 bases and J by 6 bases. The full variable domain, in which reference TRBV5-4 and TRBJ1-2 provide the parts outside the CDR3, is ETGVTQSPTHLIKTRGQQVTLRCSSQSGHNTVSWYQQALGQGPQFIFQYYREEENGRGNFPPRFSGLQFPNYSSELNVNALELDDSALYLCASSSYRGLRDGYTFGSGTRLTVV.

The chain uses TRBV5-1 and TRBJ2-5; a weak D match, TRBD2 (6 bases). Germline V CDR1 and CDR2: SGHRS, YFSETQ. The ends were cut back, 2 bases at V and 1 base at J, with 15 bases in the middle. The length of the CDR3 is 16 residues. The CDR3 bases are TGCGCCAGCAGCTTTTCTCTTGTAGCGGTCCAAGAGACCCAGTACTTC. Protein: CASSFSLVAVQETQYF. Complete variable domain (other parts from reference TRBV5-1 and TRBJ2-5): KAGVTQTPRYLIKTRGQQVTLSCSPISGHRSVSWYQQTPGQGLQFLFEYFSETQRNKGNFPGRFSGRQFSNSRSEMNVSTLELGDSALYLCASSFSLVAVQETQYFGPGTRLLVL.

This clone was seen a few times. The chain recombines TRBV29-1 with TRBJ1-2, with D perhaps TRBD1 (6 bases). The V gene's germline CDR1 is SQVTM and CDR2 ANQGSEA. Trimming took 4 bases from V and 7 from J, leaving 19 bases between them. This CDR3 has 14 residues. The CDR3 reads CSVGGAGVGGGYTF. CDR3 in DNA: TGCAGCGTTGGGGGTGCAGGGGTGGGAGGTGGCTACACCTTC.

This clone was observed a few times. The chain combines TRBV5-1 with TRBJ2-3; 7 bases match TRBD2. The V and J ends lost 9 bases and 0 bases, in that order; junction bases with no gene match: 7. The germline V gene has CDR1 SGHRS and CDR2 YFSETQ. CDR3 length: 14 residues. The CDR3 spells CATSSGYSTDTQYF. The CDR3 DNA sequence: TGCGCCACCTCTAGCGGCTATAGCACAGATACGCAGTATTTT.

V gene TRBV27 combines with J gene TRBJ1-5; no definite D call. Trimming stripped 5 bases from V and 5 bases from J, with 16 bases between. CDR3 length: 15 amino acids. In germline, CDR1 is MNHEY, CDR2 SMNVEV (reference sequence). DNA of the CDR3: TGTGCCAGCAGTCCCCTAAACGCCGGGGATCAGCCCCAGCATTTT. As protein: CASSPLNAGDQPQHF.

The chain joins TRBV25-1 to TRBJ2-7, with D unclear. This CDR3 has 11 residues. Between the trimmed V and J ends, which lost 4 bases and 3 bases, there was a span of 4 bases. Per the germline V gene, CDR1 is MGHDK and CDR2 is SYGVNS. The CDR3 loop is CASSALYEQYF. The DNA of the CDR3 is TGTGCCAGCAGTGCCCTCTACGAGCAGTACTTC.

The chain employs TRBV11-3 and TRBJ2-2, with D possibly TRBD1 on 6 matching bases. CDR1 SGHNT and CDR2 YENEEA come from the germline V gene. V was pared by 5 bases and J by 9 bases, with 16 bases between. The CDR3 has 14 residues. The CDR3 sequence is CASSNPTGIRELFF. The CDR3 nucleotides are TGTGCCAGCAGCAACCCCACAGGGATCCGGGAGCTGTTTTTT.

The rearrangement links TRBV5-6 to TRBJ1-6, with unresolved D. Germline V CDR1 and CDR2: SGHDT, YYEEEE. The CDR3 length is 16 residues. V shed 4 bases and J shed 6 bases, with 17 bases lying between them. CDR3 region: CASSALGLEINSPLHF. The CDR3, as DNA: TGTGCCAGCAGCGCCTTAGGGTTGGAAATTAATTCACCCCTCCACTTT.

The chain is built from TRBV30 and TRBJ1-3, with a weak D call TRBD1 (6 bases). The CDR3 consists of 15 residues. In germline, CDR1 is GTSNPN, CDR2 SVGIG (reference sequence). Trimming pared 5 bases from V and 0 bases from J, leaving 14 bases between. As DNA, the CDR3 is TGTGCCTGGGACGGACAGTATAACTCTGGAAACACCATATATTTT. Amino acid sequence: CAWDGQYNSGNTIYF. Together with reference TRBV30 and TRBJ1-3, the CDR3 gives the full variable domain: SQTIHQWPATLVQPVGSPLSLECTVEGTSNPNLYWYRQAAGRGLQLLFYSVGIGQISSEVPQNLSASRPQDRQFILSSKKLLLSDSGFYLCAWDGQYNSGNTIYFGEGSWLTVV.

The rearrangement links TRBV7-3 to TRBJ2-2; D unclear. Germline V gene sequence: CDR1 SGHTA, CDR2 FQGTGA. The CDR3 extends over 15 amino acids. With 0 bases removed from V and 7 bases from J, the gap between germline ends came to 12 bases. The CDR3 region is CASSLTLLGGGELFF. Written as DNA, the CDR3 is TGTGCCAGCAGCTTAACATTGTTAGGCGGCGGGGAGCTGTTTTTT.

The rearrangement joins TRBV28 to TRBJ1-6; maybe TRBD1 (5 bases). The CDR3 consists of 14 residues. Germline V CDR1 and CDR2: MDHEN, SYDVKM. Trimming took off 8 bases at V and 3 bases at J, with 11 bases between the two ends. CDR3 region: CASWRRGYNSPLHF. For the CDR3, the DNA is TGTGCCAGCTGGAGGAGGGGCTATAATTCACCCCTCCACTTT. Full variable domain (outside the CDR3, taken from reference TRBV28 and TRBJ1-6): DVKVTQSSRYLVKRTGEKVFLECVQDMDHENMFWYRQDPGLGLRLIYFSYDVKMKEKGDIPEGYSVSREKKERFSLILESASTNQTSMYLCASWRRGYNSPLHFGNGTRLTVT.

The chain is built from TRBV5-1 and TRBJ2-7; D is uncertain. Per germline, CDR1 SGHRS and CDR2 YFSETQ. The CDR3 spans 14 residues. The ends were cut back, 0 bases at V and 6 bases at J, with 13 bases in the middle. The CDR3 coding sequence is TGCGCCAGCAGCTTGGAGGATTGGGATCCCGAGCAGTACTTC. This sequence encodes CASSLEDWDPEQYF.

The rearrangement links TRBV28 to TRBJ2-1; D might be TRBD2 (6 bases). CDR1 and CDR2 (germline): MDHEN, SYDVKM. V was trimmed by 4 bases and J by 7 bases, leaving 14 bases between them. The CDR3 totals 14 residues. CDR3 protein: CASSSLGEENEQFF. For the CDR3, the DNA is TGTGCCAGCAGTTCACTTGGGGAGGAGAATGAGCAGTTCTTC. Drawing the rest from reference TRBV28 and TRBJ2-1, the complete variable domain is DVKVTQSSRYLVKRTGEKVFLECVQDMDHENMFWYRQDPGLGLRLIYFSYDVKMKEKGDIPEGYSVSREKKERFSLILESASTNQTSMYLCASSSLGEENEQFFGPGTRLTVL.

Worth noting for this clone: One junction end disagrees with the germline gene, perhaps due to a read error. This chain joins TRBV29-1 and TRBJ1-2; D unresolved. Germline values: CDR1 SQVTM, CDR2 ANQGSEA. The CDR3 is made up of 13 amino acids. CDR3 sequence: CSVQERFNYGYTF. The CDR3 DNA reads TGCAGCGTTCAAGAGCGGTTTAACTATGGCTACACCTTC.

The rearrangement links TRBV19 to TRBJ1-1, with TRBD1 identical over 8 bases. The CDR3 length is 13 residues. Losses at the gene ends were 4 bases for V and 8 bases for J; bases not matched to a gene: 6. CDR1 is LNHDA and CDR2 is SQIVND in the germline V gene (reference sequence). CDR3 DNA: TGTGCCAGTAGTACCGCTCAGGGGGCCGAAGCTTTCTTT. Encoded protein: CASSTAQGAEAFF. Together with reference TRBV19 and TRBJ1-1, the CDR3 gives the full variable domain: DGGITQSPKYLFRKEGQNVTLSCEQNLNHDAMYWYRQDPGQGLRLIYYSQIVNDFQKGDIAEGYSVSREKKESFPLTVTSAQKNPTAFYLCASSTAQGAEAFFGQGTRLTVV.

The gene calls are TRBV9 and TRBJ2-6; D unclear. The CDR3 is 15 amino acids. Germline values: CDR1 SGDLS, CDR2 YYNGEE. Trimming took off 0 bases at V and 0 bases at J, with 4 bases between the two ends. The CDR3 bases are TGTGCCAGCAGCGTAGCGTACTCTGGGGCCAACGTCCTGACTTTC. This gives the protein CASSVAYSGANVLTF.